These T cell receptor beta chains were read from a single sample in a study of blood T cell repertoires in COVID-19. Libraries were prepared by immunoSEQ multiplex PCR; TCRdb keeps only in-frame clonotypes and omits some of them. Here the sample spans about 170,000 clones, approximately 90% being singletons. The specimen sequenced was PBMCs or T cells enriched from blood (not recorded which). Source of these receptors: a woman between 18 and 29 years old who had recovered from COVID-19. CDR3s include the opening cysteine and the closing phenylalanine or tryptophan. D genes are given only for firm matches. Some rows have no size entry. The others give once, few or many, or a class for an expanded clone.

size	D	V	J	CDR3	DNA
NA	TRBD1	TRBV19	TRBJ1-6	CASTHGTGLNNSPLHF	TGTGCCAGTACACACGGGACAGGGTTGAATAATTCACCCCTCCACTTT
NA	TRBD2	TRBV11-1	TRBJ2-3	CASSFLAGDLNTQYF	TGTGCCAGCAGCTTTCTAGCGGGAGATCTGAATACGCAGTATTTT
NA	TRBD2	TRBV7-6	TRBJ2-2	CASSLTSRRARGTGELFF	TGTGCCAGCAGCTTGACTAGCCGGCGGGCAAGGGGCACCGGGGAGCTGTTTTTT
NA	NA	TRBV9	TRBJ2-3	CASTPVPSTDTQYF	TGTGCCAGCACTCCAGTCCCTAGCACAGATACGCAGTATTTT
NA	NA	TRBV27	TRBJ1-1	CASSLQGPRVEAFF	TGTGCCAGCAGTTTGCAGGGGCCCCGGGTTGAAGCTTTCTTT
NA	NA	TRBV5-4	TRBJ1-5	CASSLGVGINQPQHF	TGTGCCAGCAGCTTAGGGGTGGGGATCAATCAGCCCCAGCATTTT
once	TRBD2	TRBV19	TRBJ2-1	CASSLGLAGGASYNEQFF	TGTGCCAGTAGCCTGGGACTAGCGGGAGGAGCGTCCTACAATGAGCAGTTCTTC
NA	NA	TRBV18	TRBJ2-7	CASSPGTVSSYEQYF	TGTGCCAGCTCACCAGGGACTGTCAGCTCCTACGAGCAGTACTTC
NA	TRBD2	TRBV11-3	TRBJ2-3	CASSPGSGRADTQYF	TGTGCCAGCAGCCCAGGGAGCGGGAGGGCAGATACGCAGTATTTT
NA	NA	TRBV1	TRBJ2-1	CTSSQASGLRNRDEQFF	TGCACCAGCAGCCAAGCCTCGGGACTCCGAAATAGGGATGAGCAGTTCTTC
NA	TRBD1	TRBV25-1	TRBJ2-5	CASSEPDRVRETQYF	TGTGCCAGCAGTGAACCGGACAGGGTGAGAGAGACCCAGTACTTC
NA	NA	TRBV11-1	TRBJ2-7	CASSLGHSEQYF	TGTGCCAGCAGCTTAGGGCATTCCGAGCAGTACTTC
NA	NA	TRBV27	TRBJ2-7	CASSLYEQYF	TGTGCCAGCAGTCTCTACGAGCAGTACTTC
once	TRBD1	TRBV2	TRBJ2-3	CASSESPGQGFSHPLSTDTQYF	TGTGCCAGCAGTGAATCCCCTGGACAGGGTTTTTCACACCCCCTAAGCACAGATACGCAGTATTTT
NA	NA	TRBV15	TRBJ2-2	CATSREAGTGELFF	TGTGCCACCAGCAGGGAGGCCGGGACCGGGGAGCTGTTTTTT
NA	NA	TRBV10-3	TRBJ2-7	CAISEANYEQYF	TGTGCCATCAGTGAGGCTAACTACGAGCAGTACTTC
NA	TRBD2	TRBV28	TRBJ2-7	CATGGETYEQYF	TGTGCCACCGGGGGGGAAACCTACGAGCAGTACTTC
NA	NA	TRBV7-8	TRBJ1-3	CASSLDFGSGNTIYF	TGTGCCAGCAGCCTGGACTTCGGTTCTGGAAACACCATATATTTT
NA	NA	TRBV9	TRBJ1-3	CASSRWGVDTIYF	TGTGCCAGCAGCCGATGGGGGGTAGACACCATATATTTT
NA	TRBD2	TRBV24-1	TRBJ2-1	CATSDASGRYEQFF	TGTGCCACCAGTGATGCTAGCGGGAGGTATGAGCAGTTCTTC
NA	NA	TRBV27	TRBJ2-3	CASSPRGRTDTQYF	TGTGCCAGCAGCCCCAGGGGGAGGACAGATACGCAGTATTTT
NA	TRBD2	TRBV4-1	TRBJ2-7	CASSQLSGRASEQYF	TGCGCCAGCAGCCAACTTAGCGGGAGGGCGAGCGAGCAGTACTTC
NA	TRBD1	TRBV4-3	TRBJ1-4	CASSQEGQGGNEKLFF	TGCGCCAGCAGCCAAGAGGGACAGGGGGGGAATGAAAAACTGTTTTTT
NA	NA	TRBV5-1	TRBJ2-5	CASSGAGGPVETQYF	TGCGCCAGCAGCGGGGCCGGAGGGCCTGTAGAGACCCAGTACTTC
NA	TRBD2	TRBV18	TRBJ2-1	CASSYLGLAGSYNEQFF	TGTGCCAGCTCATACTTGGGACTAGCGGGCTCCTACAATGAGCAGTTCTTC
NA	NA	TRBV3-1/TRBV3-2	TRBJ2-7	CASSQEHLPRDEQYF	TGTGCCAGCAGCCAAGAGCACTTGCCCCGGGACGAGCAGTACTTC
NA	TRBD1	TRBV11-2	TRBJ2-3	CASSRNRDREDTQYF	TGTGCCAGCAGCCGGAACCGGGACAGAGAAGATACGCAGTATTTT
NA	NA	TRBV28	TRBJ2-2	CASTSYGRNTGELFF	TGTGCCAGCACTAGTTACGGTCGGAACACCGGGGAGCTGTTTTTT
NA	NA	TRBV16	TRBJ2-1	CASSQSGGAGEQFF	TGTGCCAGCAGCCAATCGGGCGGGGCTGGTGAGCAGTTCTTC
NA	NA	TRBV19	TRBJ2-2	CASIGFTGELFF	TGTGCCAGTATCGGGTTTACCGGGGAGCTGTTTTTT
NA	NA	TRBV9	TRBJ1-5	CASGGQGSNQPQHF	TGTGCCAGCGGTGGGCAGGGCAGCAATCAGCCCCAGCATTTT
NA	NA	TRBV14	TRBJ1-1	CASSRYRSNTEAFF	TGTGCCAGCAGCCGGTACAGGTCGAACACTGAAGCTTTCTTT
NA	TRBD1	TRBV9	TRBJ2-1	CASSVGYTGGNEQFF	TGTGCCAGCAGCGTAGGATACACAGGGGGCAATGAGCAGTTCTTC
NA	NA	TRBV28	TRBJ1-5	CASSLHQGGLNQPQHF	TGTGCCAGCAGTTTACACCAAGGGGGTCTCAATCAGCCCCAGCATTTT
NA	TRBD2	TRBV28	TRBJ2-7	CASSFDPSGRSSYEQYF	TGTGCCAGCAGTTTTGACCCTAGCGGGAGGAGCTCCTACGAGCAGTACTTC
NA	TRBD1	TRBV24-1	TRBJ1-2	CATRGTDTYGYTF	TGTGCCACCAGGGGGACAGATACCTATGGCTACACCTTC